This T cell receptor (beta chain) is from a study of T-cell reconstitution after alpha-beta-depleted transplantation in children. This clonotype occurred many times. TCRbeta library preparation incorporated unique molecular identifiers. TCRdb reanalysed the PCR reads using MiXCR and keeps one entry per CDR3 protein. This sample has just over 70,000 distinct CDR3 sequences, with about 6.7% found just once. CDR1 and CDR2 from the germline V gene are DFQATT and SNEGSKA (reference sequence). The CDR3 runs 10 residues. V gave up 0 bases and J gave up 9 bases, with 3 bases separating them. V is TRBV20-1 and J is TRBJ2-1; unclear D gene. The receptor was derived from a human donor who donated a stem cell graft to a child with acute lymphoblastic leukemia. The input for sequencing was PBMCs from the stem cell graft donor, taken from the stem cell graft. For the CDR3, the DNA is TGCAGTGCTAGAGATAGTGAGCAGTTCTTC. It specifies CSARDSEQFF.